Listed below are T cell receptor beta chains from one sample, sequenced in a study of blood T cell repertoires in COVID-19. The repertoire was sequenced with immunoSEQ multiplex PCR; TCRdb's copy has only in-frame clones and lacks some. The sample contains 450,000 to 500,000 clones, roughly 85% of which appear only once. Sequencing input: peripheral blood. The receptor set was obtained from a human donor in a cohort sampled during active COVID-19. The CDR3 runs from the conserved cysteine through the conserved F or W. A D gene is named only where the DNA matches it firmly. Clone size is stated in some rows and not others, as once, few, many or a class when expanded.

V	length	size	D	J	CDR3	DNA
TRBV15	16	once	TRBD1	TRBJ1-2	CATSRAGQGGPYGYTF	TGTGCCACCAGCAGAGCCGGACAGGGTGGACCTTATGGCTACACCTTC
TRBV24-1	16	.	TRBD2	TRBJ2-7	CATSDPTSGGPYEQYF	TGTGCCACCAGTGACCCGACTAGCGGGGGTCCTTACGAGCAGTACTTC
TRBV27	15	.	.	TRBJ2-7	CASSLLGGTSYEQYF	TGTGCCAGCAGTTTACTTGGGGGGACCTCCTACGAGCAGTACTTC
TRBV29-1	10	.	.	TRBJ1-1	CSFEAGKAFF	TGCAGCTTTGAGGCAGGGAAGGCTTTCTTT
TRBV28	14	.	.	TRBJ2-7	CASRKVQGINEQYF	TGTGCCAGTAGAAAGGTCCAGGGAATCAACGAGCAGTACTTC
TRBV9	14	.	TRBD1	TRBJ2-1	CASSSRTGSNEQFF	TGTGCCAGCAGCTCTCGGACAGGGTCCAATGAGCAGTTCTTC
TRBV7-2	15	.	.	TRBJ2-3	CASSLAGAGTDTQYF	TGTGCCAGCAGCTTAGCGGGGGCAGGCACAGATACGCAGTATTTT
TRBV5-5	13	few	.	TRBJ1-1	CASSLHGETEAFF	TGTGCCAGCAGCTTGCATGGGGAGACTGAAGCTTTCTTT
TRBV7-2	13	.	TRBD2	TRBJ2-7	CASSRGTIYEQYF	TGTGCCAGCAGCCGAGGGACTATCTACGAGCAGTACTTC
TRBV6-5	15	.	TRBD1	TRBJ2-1	CASSLRTGSYNEQFF	TGTGCCAGCAGCCTAAGGACAGGATCGTACAATGAGCAGTTCTTC
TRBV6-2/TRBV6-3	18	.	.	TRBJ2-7	CASSSPGKGSGYSYEQYF	TGTGCCAGCAGTTCCCCCGGTAAGGGAAGCGGGTACTCCTACGAGCAGTACTTC
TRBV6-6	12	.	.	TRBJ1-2	CASSLLFYGYTF	TGTGCCAGCAGCTTACTCTTCTATGGCTACACCTTC
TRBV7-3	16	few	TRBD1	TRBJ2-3	CASSLGHRGSTDTQYF	TGTGCCAGCAGCTTAGGTCACAGGGGATCCACAGATACGCAGTATTTT
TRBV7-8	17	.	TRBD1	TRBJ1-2	CASSLMGQGAPGWGYTF	TGTGCCAGCAGCTTAATGGGACAGGGGGCCCCGGGCTGGGGCTACACCTTC
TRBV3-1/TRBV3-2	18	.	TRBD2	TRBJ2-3	CASSQVYAGLAVTDTQYF	TGTGCCAGCAGCCAAGTGTATGCCGGACTAGCGGTCACAGATACGCAGTATTTT
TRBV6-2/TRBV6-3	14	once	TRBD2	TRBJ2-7	CASSWTSGLYEQYF	TGTGCCAGCAGTTGGACTAGCGGGCTATACGAGCAGTACTTC
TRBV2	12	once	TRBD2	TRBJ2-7	CASQTSGYEQYF	TGTGCCAGCCAAACTAGCGGGTACGAGCAGTACTTC
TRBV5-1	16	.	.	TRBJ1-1	CASSLARQRPNTEAFF	TGCGCCAGCAGCTTGGCCCGACAGAGGCCTAACACTGAAGCTTTCTTT